Sequencing of this T cell receptor (beta chain) was carried out in a study of blood T cell repertoires in COVID-19. TCRdb's table, derived via immunoSEQ multiplex PCR, lists solely in-frame clones and lacks some. Counted here are almost 90,000 clones, approximately 89% occurring once; the ten biggest clones make up 11%. Sequencing used peripheral blood. The TCR originated in a man older than 75 with acute or convalescent COVID-19.

CDR3 loop: CSALRAAEYF. CDR3 sequence (DNA): TGCAGTGCTCTGCGGGCAGCAGAGTACTTC. The rearrangement links TRBV20-1 to TRBJ2-7, with D perhaps matching TRBD2 (5 bases). The CDR3 runs to 10 residues. Germline-derived CDR1 and CDR2 are DFQATT and SNEGSKA (reference sequence). Deletions cut 5 bases from V and 11 bases from J, with 13 bases between.